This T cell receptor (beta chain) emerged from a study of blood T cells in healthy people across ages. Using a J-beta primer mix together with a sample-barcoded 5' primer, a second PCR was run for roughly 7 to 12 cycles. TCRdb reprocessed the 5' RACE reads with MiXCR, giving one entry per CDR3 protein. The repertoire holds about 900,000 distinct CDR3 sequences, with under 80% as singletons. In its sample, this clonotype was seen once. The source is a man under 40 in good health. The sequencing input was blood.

Here the CDR3 reads CASSYKETKYF. The CDR3 DNA follows: TGTGCCAGCAGTTATAAAGAGACCAAGTACTTC. V and J are TRBV2 and TRBJ2-4; D uncertain. V was clipped by 5 bases and J by 14 bases, with 13 bases between them. Germline V CDR1 and CDR2: SNHLY, FYNNEI. The CDR3 spans 11 residues.